The T cell receptor (beta chain) under discussion was sequenced for a study of a mutant IDH1 vaccine in newly diagnosed glioma. Study summary: Investigators started vaccination 4-6 weeks after radiotherapy alone, or with temozolomide cycles.

Described time point: week 5, during vaccination. Doses consisted of 300 ug of mutant IDH1 20-mer peptide each, paired with topical imiquimod. Details on this clone: Its antigen is currently unknown.

Some clones are missing from TCRdb's copy, which holds only in-frame ones; the method was immunoSEQ multiplex PCR. The sample holds tens of thousands of clones, roughly 92% seen once. The specimen was PBMCs, collected from a glioma patient whose treatment included an IDH1 peptide vaccine. The origin of this receptor is a man in his fifties or sixties with glioma.

The CDR3 is CASSFQGAQETQYF. For the CDR3, the DNA is TGCGCCAGCAGCTTCCAGGGGGCCCAAGAGACCCAGTACTTC. The V call is TRBV5-1, the J call TRBJ2-5, with 8 bases fitting TRBD1. The CDR3 is 14 residues long. CDR1 SGHRS and CDR2 YFSETQ come from the germline V gene. V shed 2 bases and J 1 base; nucleotides not matched to a gene: 1. The variable domain in full, with the rest retrieved from reference TRBV5-1 and TRBJ2-5, is KAGVTQTPRYLIKTRGQQVTLSCSPISGHRSVSWYQQTPGQGLQFLFEYFSETQRNKGNFPGRFSGRQFSNSRSEMNVSTLELGDSALYLCASSFQGAQETQYFGPGTRLLVL.